This TCR beta chain was sequenced during a study of T cell changes during pregnancy in multiple sclerosis. Data came from immunoSEQ multiplex PCR; TCRdb stores just in-frame clones and leaves some out. The table includes under 50,000 clones, roughly 93% detected once. The clonotype was recovered from a female donor with multiple sclerosis, enrolled in a pregnancy study. The sequencing used CD8+ T cells from peripheral blood mononuclear cells, collected after pregnancy.

The CDR3 is CASSQEGTGWGMNTEAFF. The CDR3, as DNA: TGTGCCAGCAGCCAAGAGGGGACAGGTTGGGGCATGAACACTGAAGCTTTCTTT. The chain links TRBV4-2 to TRBJ1-1; 8 nucleotides match TRBD1. With V trimmed by 0 bases and J by 0 bases, 9 bases remained unmatched. There are 18 residues in the CDR3. CDR1 is LGHNA, CDR2 YNFKEQ, per germline.